Detailed here is one T cell receptor (beta chain). Its target is unknown. With a much larger clone just one base away, this may be a read error. These data are taken from a study of T-cell reconstitution after alpha-beta-depleted transplantation in children. General study points: A year post-transplant, T-cell counts and diversity derived mostly from newly produced T cells. Recipient T cells and thymic progenitors that survived gave rise to the high TCRbeta diversity observed at day 60 in some patients. It was reported that alpha-beta T cells came from several hundred expanded graft clones (about two months after transplant).

A TCRbeta library incorporating unique molecular identifiers was prepared. TCRdb re-analysed the PCR reads in MiXCR, keeping a single row per CDR3 protein. Of 100,000 or so distinct CDR3 sequences listed, roughly 6% were seen once; the top ten hold about 6.1%. This CDR3 region has 18 residues. Deletions cut 7 bases from V and 5 bases from J, with 28 bases between. Germline CDR1 and CDR2: MDHEN and SYDVKM. This chain connects TRBV28 to TRBJ2-3, with D tentatively TRBD1 (7 bases). The TCR comes from a female patient aged 2-10 years who had a stem cell transplant for Fanconi anemia, so the T cells may come from the graft donor. The material sequenced was PBMCs, mostly from graft donor cells, taken 60 days after TCRalphabeta/CD19-depleted stem cell transplant. In DNA, the CDR3 is TGTGCCAGCAATCCTTTCGGGGGTAGACAGGGTATCGGAGATACGCAGTATTTT. As protein: CASNPFGGRQGIGDTQYF.